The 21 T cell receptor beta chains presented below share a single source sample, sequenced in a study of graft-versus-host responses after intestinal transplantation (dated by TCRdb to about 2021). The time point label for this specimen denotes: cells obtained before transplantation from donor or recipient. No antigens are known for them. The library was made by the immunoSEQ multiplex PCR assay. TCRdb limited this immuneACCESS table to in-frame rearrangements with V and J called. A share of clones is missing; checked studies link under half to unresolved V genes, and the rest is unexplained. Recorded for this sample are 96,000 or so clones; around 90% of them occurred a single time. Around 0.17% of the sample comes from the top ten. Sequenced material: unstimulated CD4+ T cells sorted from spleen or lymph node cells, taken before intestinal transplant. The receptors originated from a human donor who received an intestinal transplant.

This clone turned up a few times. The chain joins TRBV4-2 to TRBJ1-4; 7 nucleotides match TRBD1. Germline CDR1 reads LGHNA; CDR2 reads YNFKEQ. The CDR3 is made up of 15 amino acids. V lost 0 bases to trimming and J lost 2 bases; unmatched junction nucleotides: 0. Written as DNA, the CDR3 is TGTGCCAGCAGCCAAGAACAGGGGACTAATGAAAAACTGTTTTTT. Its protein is CASSQEQGTNEKLFF.

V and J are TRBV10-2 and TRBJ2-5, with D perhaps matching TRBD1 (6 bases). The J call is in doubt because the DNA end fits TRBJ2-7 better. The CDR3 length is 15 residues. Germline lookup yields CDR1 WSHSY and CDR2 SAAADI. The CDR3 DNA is TGCGCCAGCAGTGAGGGGACGACAGGTAACTACGAGCAGTACTTC. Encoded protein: CASSEGTTGNYEQYF.

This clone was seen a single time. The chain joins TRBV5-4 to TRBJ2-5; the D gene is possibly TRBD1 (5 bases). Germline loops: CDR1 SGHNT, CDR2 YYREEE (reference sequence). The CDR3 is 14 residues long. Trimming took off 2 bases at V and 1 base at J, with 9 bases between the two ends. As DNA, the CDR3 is TGTGCCAGCAGCTTCTGGACAAGCCAAGAGACCCAGTACTTC. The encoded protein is CASSFWTSQETQYF.

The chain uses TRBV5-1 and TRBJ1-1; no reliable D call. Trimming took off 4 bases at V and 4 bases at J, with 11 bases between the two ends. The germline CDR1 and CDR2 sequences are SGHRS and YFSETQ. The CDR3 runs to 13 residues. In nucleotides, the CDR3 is TGCGCCAGCAGCGACCGGTCGGGCACTGAAGCTTTCTTT. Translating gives CASSDRSGTEAFF. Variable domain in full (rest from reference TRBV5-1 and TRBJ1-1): KAGVTQTPRYLIKTRGQQVTLSCSPISGHRSVSWYQQTPGQGLQFLFEYFSETQRNKGNFPGRFSGRQFSNSRSEMNVSTLELGDSALYLCASSDRSGTEAFFGQGTRLTVV.

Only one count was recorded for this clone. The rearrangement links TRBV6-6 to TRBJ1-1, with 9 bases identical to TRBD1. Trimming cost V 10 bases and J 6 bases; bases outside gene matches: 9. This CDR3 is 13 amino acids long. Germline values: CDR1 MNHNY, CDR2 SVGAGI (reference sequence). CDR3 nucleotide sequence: TGTGCCACCAACAGACAGGGGGGAGCTGAAGCTTTCTTT. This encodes CATNRQGGAEAFF.

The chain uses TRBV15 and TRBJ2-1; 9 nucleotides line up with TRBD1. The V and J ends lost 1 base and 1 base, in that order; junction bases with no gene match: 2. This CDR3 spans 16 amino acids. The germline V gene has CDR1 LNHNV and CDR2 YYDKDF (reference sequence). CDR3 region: CATSRGGQGSYNEQFF. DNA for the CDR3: TGTGCCACCAGCAGAGGCGGACAGGGGTCCTACAATGAGCAGTTCTTC.

CDR3 coding DNA: TGTGCCAGCAGCCGGACAGGGCAAGAGACCCAGTACTTC. Its protein product is CASSRTGQETQYF. V is TRBV5-4 and J is TRBJ2-5; 8 bases align to TRBD1. J was trimmed by 2 bases and V by 4 bases; bases with no gene match: 1. The CDR3 spans 13 residues. Germline V lookup: CDR1 SGHNT, CDR2 YYREEE (reference sequence).

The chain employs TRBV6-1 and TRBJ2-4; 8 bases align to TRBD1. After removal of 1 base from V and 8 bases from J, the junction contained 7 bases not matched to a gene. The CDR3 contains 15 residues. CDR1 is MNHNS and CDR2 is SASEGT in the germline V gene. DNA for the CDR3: TGTGCCAGCAGTGAAGGGACAGGGTCTTTTGACATTCAGTACTTC. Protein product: CASSEGTGSFDIQYF.

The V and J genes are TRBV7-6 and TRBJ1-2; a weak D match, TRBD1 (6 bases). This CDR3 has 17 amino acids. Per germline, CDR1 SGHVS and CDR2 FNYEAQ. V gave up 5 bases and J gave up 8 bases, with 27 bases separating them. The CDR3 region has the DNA TGTGCCAGCAGCCCCCGGGACACGAGGAGGGGGGGTTCGGGCTACACCTTC. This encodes CASSPRDTRRGGSGYTF.

CDR3 in DNA: TGTGCCAGCAGTGCCTCGCAGGGGGGCGCCTACGAGCAGTACTTC. Its protein product is CASSASQGGAYEQYF. V is TRBV28 and J is TRBJ2-7; maybe TRBD1 (7 bases). V shed 5 bases and J shed 2 bases, with 16 bases lying between them. This CDR3 comprises 15 residues. The germline CDR1 and CDR2 sequences are MDHEN and SYDVKM. The full variable domain, completed using reference TRBV28 and TRBJ2-7, is DVKVTQSSRYLVKRTGEKVFLECVQDMDHENMFWYRQDPGLGLRLIYFSYDVKMKEKGDIPEGYSVSREKKERFSLILESASTNQTSMYLCASSASQGGAYEQYFGPGTRLTVT.

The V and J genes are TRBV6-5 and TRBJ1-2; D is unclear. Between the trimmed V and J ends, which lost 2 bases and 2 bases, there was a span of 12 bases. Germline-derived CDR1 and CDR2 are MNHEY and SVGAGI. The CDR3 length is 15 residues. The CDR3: CASSYTWARNYGYTF. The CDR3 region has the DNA TGTGCCAGCAGTTACACGTGGGCCAGAAACTATGGCTACACCTTC.

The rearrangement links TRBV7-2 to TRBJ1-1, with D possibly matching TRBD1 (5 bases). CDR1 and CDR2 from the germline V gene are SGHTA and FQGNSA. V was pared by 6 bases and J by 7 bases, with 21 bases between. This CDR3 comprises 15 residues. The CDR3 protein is CASRVRQSPPYEAFF. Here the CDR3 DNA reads TGTGCCAGCAGAGTTAGACAGTCCCCACCCTATGAAGCTTTCTTT.

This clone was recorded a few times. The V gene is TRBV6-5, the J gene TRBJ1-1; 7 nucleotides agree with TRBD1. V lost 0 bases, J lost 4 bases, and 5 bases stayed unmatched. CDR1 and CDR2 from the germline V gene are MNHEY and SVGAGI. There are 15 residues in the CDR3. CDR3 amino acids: CASSYSHRGGTEAFF. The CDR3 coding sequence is TGTGCCAGCAGTTACTCGCACAGGGGCGGCACTGAAGCTTTCTTT.

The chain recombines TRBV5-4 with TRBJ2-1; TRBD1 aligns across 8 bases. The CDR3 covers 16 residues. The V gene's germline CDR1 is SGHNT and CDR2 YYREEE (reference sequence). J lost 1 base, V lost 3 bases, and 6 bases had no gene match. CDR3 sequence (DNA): TGTGCCAGCAGCTCCAACAGGGGGGATTCCTACAATGAGCAGTTCTTC. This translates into CASSSNRGDSYNEQFF.

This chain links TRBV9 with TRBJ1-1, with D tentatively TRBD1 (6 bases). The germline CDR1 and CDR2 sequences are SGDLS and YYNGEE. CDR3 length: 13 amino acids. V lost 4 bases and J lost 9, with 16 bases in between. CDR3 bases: TGTGCCAGCAGCCCGCAAGTACAGGGAAAAGCTTTCTTT. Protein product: CASSPQVQGKAFF.

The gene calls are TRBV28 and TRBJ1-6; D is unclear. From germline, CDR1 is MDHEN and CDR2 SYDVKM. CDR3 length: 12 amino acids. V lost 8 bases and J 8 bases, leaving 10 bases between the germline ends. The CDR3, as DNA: TGTGCCAGCGGAAGAGGGTATTCACCCCTCCACTTT. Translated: CASGRGYSPLHF.

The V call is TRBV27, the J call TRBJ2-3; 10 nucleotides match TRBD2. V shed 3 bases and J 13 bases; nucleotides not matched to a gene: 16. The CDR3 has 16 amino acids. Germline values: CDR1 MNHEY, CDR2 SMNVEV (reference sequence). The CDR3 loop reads CASSFQRLAGASGEYF. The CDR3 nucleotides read TGTGCCAGCAGTTTCCAGCGTCTAGCGGGGGCCTCAGGGGAGTATTTT.

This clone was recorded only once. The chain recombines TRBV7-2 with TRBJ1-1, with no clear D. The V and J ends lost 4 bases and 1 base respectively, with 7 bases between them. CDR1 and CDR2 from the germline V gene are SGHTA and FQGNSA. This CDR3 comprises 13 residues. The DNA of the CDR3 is TGTGCCAGCAGCTCCGCGGCGAACACTGAAGCTTTCTTT. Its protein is CASSSAANTEAFF.

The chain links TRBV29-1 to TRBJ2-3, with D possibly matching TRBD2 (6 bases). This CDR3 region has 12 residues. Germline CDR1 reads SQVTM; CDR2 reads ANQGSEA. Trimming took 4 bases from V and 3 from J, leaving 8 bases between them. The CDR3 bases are TGCAGCGTTGTCCGGGGGACAGATACGCAGTATTTT. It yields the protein CSVVRGTDTQYF.

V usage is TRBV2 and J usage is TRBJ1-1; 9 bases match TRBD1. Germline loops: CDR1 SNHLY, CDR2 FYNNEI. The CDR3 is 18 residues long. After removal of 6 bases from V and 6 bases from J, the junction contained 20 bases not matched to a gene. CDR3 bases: TGTGCCAGCAGCGGTCCTGGACAGGGGAAAATTGGCTTTGCTGAAGCTTTCTTT. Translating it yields CASSGPGQGKIGFAEAFF.

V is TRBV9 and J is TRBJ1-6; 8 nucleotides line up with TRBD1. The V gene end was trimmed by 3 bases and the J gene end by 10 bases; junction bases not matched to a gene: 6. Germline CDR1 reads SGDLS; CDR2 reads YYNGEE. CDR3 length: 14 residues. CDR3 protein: CASSGTGYDSPLHF. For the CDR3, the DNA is TGTGCCAGCAGCGGGACAGGGTATGACTCACCCCTCCACTTT.